This T cell receptor (beta chain) was profiled in a study of cytomegalovirus exposure and HLA in healthy donors. Use of 60 Vbeta and 13 Jbeta primers characterized the PCR. Using immunoSEQ multiplex PCR, the repertoire was profiled, and TCRdb retains in-frame clones only, with some absent. The repertoire has 100,000 to 150,000 clones, 10% to 13% of them found once; the top ten carry approximately 4.4%. Findings of the study overall: A missense variant in DCLRE1C was later tied to TCR beta V- and J-gene trimming. Most observed TCR sequences were rare, whereas some public TCRs were detected in many donors. Altogether, 150 or so TCR beta chains were recorded as cytomegalovirus-associated.

Per the germline V gene, CDR1 is GTSNPN and CDR2 is SVGIG (reference sequence). Trimming shortened V by 5 bases and J by 7 bases, and 17 bases separated the two germline ends. CDR3 size: 13 residues. As to this clone: Its antigen is still unknown.

The gene calls are TRBV30 and TRBJ2-5, with D possibly matching TRBD1 (6 bases). The clonotype originates from a woman aged 18-30 years in good health and CMV-seropositive. Material for sequencing was PBMCs. This chain's CDR3 is CAWSDRRQGTQYF. In DNA, the CDR3 is TGTGCCTGGTCCGACAGGCGGCAGGGGACCCAGTACTTC.